The clone carrying this T cell receptor (beta chain) was recorded only once. The target antigen is unknown. One end of the junction varies from germline; a read error may be responsible. The CDR3 has 15 residues. CDR1 and CDR2 (germline): SSHAT, FNYEAQ (reference sequence). The data belong to a study of shared clonotypes between healthy human individuals. General observations from the study: Since donors were few, the genetic and exposure-history diversity represented was limited.

It was CD45RO-negative cells, positively selected for CCR7, that made up naive CD8 cells, with terminally differentiated effector memory CD45RA+ cells excluded. Using immunoSEQ multiplex PCR, the repertoire was profiled, and TCRdb retains in-frame clones only, with some absent. The sample holds millions of clones, about 95% seen once. The rearrangement uses TRBV7-7 and TRBJ2-7; D ambiguous. This sequence was found in a man in his late teens or twenties in good health. Source material: naive CD8+ T cells sorted from blood. The CDR3 nucleotides are TGTGCTAGCAGCTTAGGCTACGGCATAGGATACGAGCAGTACTTC. This gives the protein CASSLGYGIGYEQYF.